This T cell receptor (beta chain) came from a study of blood T cell repertoires in COVID-19. Turning to the study itself: The origin of the acute and convalescent COVID-19 samples was the United States, Italy and Spain. PBMCs, B-cell-depleted T cells, or T cells provided the cDNA or gDNA that made up the material.

This CDR3 has 16 residues. Germline V gene data show CDR1 as LNHDA and CDR2 as SQIVND (reference sequence). With 3 bases removed from V and 1 base from J, the gap between germline ends came to 13 bases. Profiling relied on immunoSEQ multiplex PCR, and the TCRdb table lists in-frame clones only, not all of them. The sample contains fewer than 500,000 clones, 87% of which appear only once. This receptor was identified in a woman between 18 and 30 years old with acute COVID-19. Material: PBMCs or T cells enriched from blood (not recorded which). This chain links TRBV19 with TRBJ2-4; D is perhaps TRBD1 (6 bases). The CDR3: CASSIDRRVAKNIQYF. Written as DNA, the CDR3 is TGTGCCAGTAGTATCGACAGGCGGGTGGCCAAAAACATTCAGTACTTC. The whole variable domain, filled in from reference TRBV19 and TRBJ2-4, reads DGGITQSPKYLFRKEGQNVTLSCEQNLNHDAMYWYRQDPGQGLRLIYYSQIVNDFQKGDIAEGYSVSREKKESFPLTVTSAQKNPTAFYLCASSIDRRVAKNIQYFGAGTRLSVL.